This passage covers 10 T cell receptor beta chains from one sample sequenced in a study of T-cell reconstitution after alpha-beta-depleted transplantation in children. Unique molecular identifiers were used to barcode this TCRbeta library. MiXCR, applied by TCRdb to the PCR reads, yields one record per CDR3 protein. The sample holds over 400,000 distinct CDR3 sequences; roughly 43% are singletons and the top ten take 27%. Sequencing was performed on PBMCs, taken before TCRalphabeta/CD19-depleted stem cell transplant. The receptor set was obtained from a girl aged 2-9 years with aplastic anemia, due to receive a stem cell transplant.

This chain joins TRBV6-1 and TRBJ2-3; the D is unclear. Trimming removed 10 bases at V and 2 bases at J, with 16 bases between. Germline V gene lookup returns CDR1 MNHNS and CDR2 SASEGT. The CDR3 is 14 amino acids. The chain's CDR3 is CANAPTEFTDTQYF. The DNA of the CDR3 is TGTGCCAACGCGCCTACGGAGTTCACAGATACGCAGTATTTT.

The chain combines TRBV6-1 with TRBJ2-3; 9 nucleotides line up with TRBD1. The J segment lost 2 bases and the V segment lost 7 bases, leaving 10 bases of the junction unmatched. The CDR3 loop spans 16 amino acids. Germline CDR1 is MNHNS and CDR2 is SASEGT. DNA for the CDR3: TGTGCCAGCACCGAAAACAGGGGGCGCGCCACAGATACGCAGTATTTT. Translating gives CASTENRGRATDTQYF.

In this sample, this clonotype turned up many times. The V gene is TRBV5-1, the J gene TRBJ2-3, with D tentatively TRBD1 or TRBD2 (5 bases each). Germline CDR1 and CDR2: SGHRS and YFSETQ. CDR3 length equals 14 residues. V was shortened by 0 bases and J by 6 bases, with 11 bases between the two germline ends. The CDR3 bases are TGCGCCAGCAGCTTGGTCGGGGCTGCGGATACGCAGTATTTT. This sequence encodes CASSLVGAADTQYF.

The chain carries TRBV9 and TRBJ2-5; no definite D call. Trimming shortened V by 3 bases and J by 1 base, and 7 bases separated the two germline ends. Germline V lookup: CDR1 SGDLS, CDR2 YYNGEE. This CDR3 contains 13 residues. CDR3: CASSGRTQETQYF. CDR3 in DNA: TGTGCCAGCAGCGGTAGGACCCAAGAGACCCAGTACTTC.

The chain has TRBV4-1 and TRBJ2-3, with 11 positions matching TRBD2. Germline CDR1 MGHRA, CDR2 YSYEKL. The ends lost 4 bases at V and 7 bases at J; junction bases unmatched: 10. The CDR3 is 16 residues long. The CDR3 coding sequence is TGCGCCAGCAGCCCAGAGACTAGCGGGAATGATCATACGCAGTATTTT. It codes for CASSPETSGNDHTQYF.

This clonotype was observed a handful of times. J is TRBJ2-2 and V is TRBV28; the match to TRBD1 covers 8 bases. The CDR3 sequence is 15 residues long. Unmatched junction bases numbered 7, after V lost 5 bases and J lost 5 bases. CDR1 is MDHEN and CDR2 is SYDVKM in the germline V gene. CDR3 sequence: CASSLGTGWTGELFF. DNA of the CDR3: TGTGCCAGCAGTCTAGGGACAGGTTGGACCGGGGAGCTGTTTTTT.

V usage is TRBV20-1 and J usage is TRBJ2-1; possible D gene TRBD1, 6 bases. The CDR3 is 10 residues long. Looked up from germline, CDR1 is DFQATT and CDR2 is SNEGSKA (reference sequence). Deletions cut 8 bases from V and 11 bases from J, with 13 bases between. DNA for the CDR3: TGCAGTCAGGGGAAAAGGAAGCAGTTCTTC. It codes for CSQGKRKQFF.

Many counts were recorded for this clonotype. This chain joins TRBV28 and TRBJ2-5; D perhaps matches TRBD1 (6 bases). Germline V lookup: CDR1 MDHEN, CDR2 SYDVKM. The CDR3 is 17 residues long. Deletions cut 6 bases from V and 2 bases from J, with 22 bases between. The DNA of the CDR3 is TGTGCCAGCAGACCCATAACAACAGGGTGGGGGCAAGAGACCCAGTACTTC. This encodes CASRPITTGWGQETQYF.

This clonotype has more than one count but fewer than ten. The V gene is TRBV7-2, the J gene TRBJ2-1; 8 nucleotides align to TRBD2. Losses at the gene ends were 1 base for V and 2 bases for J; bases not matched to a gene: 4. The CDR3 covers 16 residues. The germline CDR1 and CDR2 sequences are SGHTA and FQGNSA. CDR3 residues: CASSLVGGRTYNEQFF. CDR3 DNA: TGTGCCAGCAGCTTAGTAGGCGGGAGGACCTACAATGAGCAGTTCTTC. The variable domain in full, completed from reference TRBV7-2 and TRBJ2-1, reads GAGVSQSPSNKVTEKGKDVELRCDPISGHTALYWYRQSLGQGLEFLIYFQGNSAPDKSGLPSDRFSAERTGGSVSTLTIQRTQQEDSAVYLCASSLVGGRTYNEQFFGPGTRLTVL.

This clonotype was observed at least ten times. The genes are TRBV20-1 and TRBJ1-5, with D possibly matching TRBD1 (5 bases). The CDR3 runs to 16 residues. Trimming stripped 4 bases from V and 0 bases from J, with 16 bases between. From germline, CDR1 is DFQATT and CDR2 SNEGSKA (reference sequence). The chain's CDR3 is CSATSPQGNSNQPQHF. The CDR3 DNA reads TGCAGTGCTACGTCACCTCAGGGCAATAGCAATCAGCCCCAGCATTTT.